These 24 T cell receptor beta chains were all obtained from the same sample, sequenced in a study of T cell repertoires in cytomegalovirus infection. TCRdb re-analysed the reads in MiXCR, keeping a single row per CDR3 protein. The table records some 500,000 distinct CDR3 sequences, 40% of them present only once. These receptors' antigens are unknown. Sequencing was performed on cultured PBMCs, taken from culture after CMV antigen stimulation. The receptors come from a human donor in good health (CMV status not recorded). Some clones in this sample may be carry-over from other donors' samples.

The chain carries TRBV5-4 and TRBJ2-1; 9 bases align to TRBD2. Germline values: CDR1 SGHNT, CDR2 YYREEE (reference sequence). V was clipped by 3 bases and J by 0 bases; unmatched bases: 7. This CDR3 is 17 amino acids long. The DNA for the CDR3 is TGTGCCAGCAGCTCCCGACTAGCGGCCAACTCCTACAATGAGCAGTTCTTC. As protein: CASSSRLAANSYNEQFF.

Notes on this clonotype: The junction does not match germline at one end; this may be a read error. The chain combines TRBV5-3 with TRBJ1-5; TRBD1 matches at 8 bases. TRBV5-3 qualifies as an ORF whose function is uncertain. CDR3 size: 15 residues. The CDR3 sequence: CASSLGGRGLQPQHF. The CDR3 DNA follows: TGTGCCAGCAGCTTGGGGGGCAGGGGGCTGCAGCCCCAGCATTTT.

The chain uses TRBV7-8 and TRBJ1-5, with 9 bases aligning to TRBD1. V shed 4 bases, J shed 1 base, and the junction held 5 bases outside the gene matches. Germline CDR1 SGHVS, CDR2 FQNEAQ. The length of the CDR3 is 16 residues. CDR3 coding DNA: TGTGCCAGCAGCTCGGACAGGGGACGGAGCAATCAGCCCCAGCATTTT. It specifies CASSSDRGRSNQPQHF.

This clonotype was seen a few times. The V and J genes are TRBV7-9 and TRBJ2-7; no clear D gene. Trimming shortened V by 5 bases and J by 4 bases, and 18 bases separated the two germline ends. CDR1 is SEHNR, CDR2 FQNEAQ, per germline (reference sequence). There are 15 residues in the CDR3. The CDR3 sequence is CASSPSGIYWYEQYF. The CDR3 DNA sequence: TGTGCCAGCAGCCCCTCAGGAATTTATTGGTACGAGCAGTACTTC.

In this sample, this clonotype turned up a few times. CDR3 sequence (DNA): TGTGCCAGCAGTTTGGGGATCAAAAACATTCAGTACTTC. As protein: CASSLGIKNIQYF. This chain uses TRBV28 with TRBJ2-4; D unresolved. Deletions cut 3 bases from V and 3 bases from J, with 6 bases between. CDR3 size: 13 residues. Germline CDR1 is MDHEN and CDR2 is SYDVKM.

This clonotype was observed once. V is TRBV6-1 and J is TRBJ1-1; D is ambiguous. V lost 6 bases to trimming and J lost 1 base, with 9 bases between them. Germline V lookup: CDR1 MNHNS, CDR2 SASEGT. The CDR3 length is 13 residues. The CDR3 nucleotides read TGTGCCAGCAGGCTCAGGAGGAACACTGAAGCTTTCTTT. Its protein product is CASRLRRNTEAFF.

This clonotype was counted at least ten times. The chain carries TRBV7-2 and TRBJ2-3; 8 nucleotides line up with TRBD2. J was trimmed by 2 bases and V by 11 bases; bases with no gene match: 3. CDR1 and CDR2 (germline): SGHTA, FQGNSA. This CDR3 contains 12 residues. This chain's CDR3 is CAGAGDTDTQYF. CDR3 nucleotide sequence: TGTGCCGGAGCGGGGGACACAGATACGCAGTATTTT.

The rearrangement links TRBV9 to TRBJ2-3, with a weak D call TRBD2 (5 bases). This CDR3 is built from 13 residues. The germline CDR1 and CDR2 sequences are SGDLS and YYNGEE. Trimming pared 3 bases from V and 2 bases from J, leaving 7 bases between. The DNA for the CDR3 is TGTGCCAGCAGCGCCCTAGCCACAGATACGCAGTATTTT. Protein: CASSALATDTQYF.

The V and J genes are TRBV7-9 and TRBJ1-4, with TRBD1 as a possible D gene (5 bases). The CDR3 length is 16 residues. The V end lost 6 bases, the J end lost 0 bases, and 14 bases lay between the germline ends. Germline V gene lookup returns CDR1 SEHNR and CDR2 FQNEAQ (reference sequence). The CDR3 is CASRGPFGTTNEKLFF. CDR3 bases: TGTGCCAGCAGGGGACCCTTTGGGACAACTAATGAAAAACTGTTTTTT.

This clonotype was seen ten or more times. The V gene is TRBV7-7, the J gene TRBJ1-6; unclear D gene. V shed 5 bases and J shed 10 bases, with 15 bases lying between them. The CDR3 has 14 amino acids. Germline CDR1 and CDR2: SSHAT and FNYEAQ (reference sequence). Here the CDR3 reads CASSPGPSGSPLHF. Here the CDR3 DNA reads TGTGCCAGCAGCCCTGGGCCTTCCGGGTCACCCCTCCACTTT.

This clonotype was detected ten times or more. A much bigger clone sits one base away, suggesting this may be a read error. The chain links TRBV7-2 to TRBJ2-3; D is unresolved. The CDR3 consists of 11 residues. Germline V gene sequence: CDR1 SGHTA, CDR2 FQGNSA. Deletions cut 7 bases from V and 2 bases from J, with 4 bases between. CDR3 sequence: CASTLTDTQYF. In DNA form, the CDR3 reads TGTGCCAGCACCCTCACAGATACGCAGTATTTT.

This clonotype was counted a few times. The chain employs TRBV7-2 and TRBJ2-1; 11 bases fit TRBD2. J gave up 0 bases and V 5 bases, and 9 bases lay outside the gene matches. Per the germline V gene, CDR1 is SGHTA and CDR2 is FQGNSA. The CDR3 is 18 amino acids. The CDR3 sequence: CASSELAGGQSSYNEQFF. The CDR3 nucleotides are TGTGCCAGCAGCGAGCTAGCGGGGGGCCAGAGCTCCTACAATGAGCAGTTCTTC.

This chain links TRBV20-1 with TRBJ1-6; D is unclear. With 0 bases removed from V and 0 bases from J, the gap between germline ends came to 12 bases. This CDR3 spans 17 amino acids. CDR1 and CDR2 (germline): DFQATT, SNEGSKA (reference sequence). CDR3 coding DNA: TGCAGTGCTAGAGAATGGAAGATCTTCTCCTATAATTCACCCCTCCACTTT. Residues: CSAREWKIFSYNSPLHF.

The chain has TRBV7-6 and TRBJ2-2; no clear D. CDR1 and CDR2 (germline): SGHVS, FNYEAQ. This CDR3 comprises 14 residues. V lost 1 base, J lost 7 bases, and 10 bases lay in between. DNA for the CDR3: TGTGCCAGCAGCTTAGAGGGTGATGGCGGGGAGCTGTTTTTT. Protein: CASSLEGDGGELFF. The full variable domain, its missing parts supplied by reference TRBV7-6 and TRBJ2-2, is GAGVSQSPRYKVTKRGQDVALRCDPISGHVSLYWYRQALGQGPEFLTYFNYEAQQDKSGLPNDRFSAERPEGSISTLTIQRTEQRDSAMYRCASSLEGDGGELFFGEGSRLTVL.

A few counts support this clonotype. The gene calls are TRBV20-1 and TRBJ1-5; 7 nucleotides match TRBD1. The CDR3 length is 13 residues. Germline trimming cut 5 bases from V and 5 bases from J; bases unmatched to any gene: 6. Germline assignment: CDR1 DFQATT and CDR2 SNEGSKA (reference sequence). The chain's CDR3 is CSAEDRTHQPQHF. In DNA form, the CDR3 reads TGCAGTGCTGAGGACAGGACCCATCAGCCCCAGCATTTT.

This chain links TRBV30 with TRBJ2-2; D tentatively reads TRBD1 or TRBD2 (5 bases each). The CDR3 covers 13 residues. Trimming took 6 bases from V and 2 from J, leaving 10 bases between them. Germline V gene lookup returns CDR1 GTSNPN and CDR2 SVGIG (reference sequence). For the CDR3, the DNA is TGTGCCTGCGGGACGTTTAACACCGGGGAGCTGTTTTTT. It yields the protein CACGTFNTGELFF. Variable domain in full (rest from reference TRBV30 and TRBJ2-2): SQTIHQWPATLVQPVGSPLSLECTVEGTSNPNLYWYRQAAGRGLQLLFYSVGIGQISSEVPQNLSASRPQDRQFILSSKKLLLSDSGFYLCACGTFNTGELFFGEGSRLTVL.

This clonotype was found many times. V is TRBV7-2 and J is TRBJ2-5; 9 bases map to TRBD1. CDR3 length: 14 amino acids. CDR1 and CDR2 (germline): SGHTA, FQGNSA. J lost 5 bases, V lost 5 bases, and 6 bases had no gene match. The CDR3 sequence is CASSLTGGVETQYF. The DNA of the CDR3 is TGTGCCAGCAGCCTTACAGGGGGCGTGGAGACCCAGTACTTC.

This clonotype was observed a few times. The rearrangement joins TRBV7-2 to TRBJ2-3, with D perhaps matching TRBD1 (5 bases). This CDR3 has 14 amino acids. Germline V gene sequence: CDR1 SGHTA, CDR2 FQGNSA. Trimming left V 4 bases short and J 2 bases short, with 10 bases between. CDR3 sequence reads: CASSYWGHTDTQYF. The CDR3, as DNA: TGTGCCAGCAGCTACTGGGGCCACACAGATACGCAGTATTTT.

This clonotype has just a few counts. This chain links TRBV7-6 with TRBJ2-7; TRBD1 matches at 11 bases. V gave up 8 bases and J gave up 5 bases; unmatched junction bases: 8. This CDR3 has 14 amino acids. Germline V lookup: CDR1 SGHVS, CDR2 FNYEAQ. The CDR3 DNA reads TGTGCCAGCTGTAGGGGGACAGGGGGTGACGAGCAGTACTTC. Encoded protein: CASCRGTGGDEQYF.

This clonotype was counted only a few times. The chain couples TRBV7-6 to TRBJ2-7, with 8 nucleotides matching TRBD2. Losses at the gene ends were 5 bases for V and 9 bases for J; bases not matched to a gene: 9. Germline CDR1 reads SGHVS; CDR2 reads FNYEAQ. This CDR3 is built from 13 residues. CDR3 loop: CASSARRLARQYF. The CDR3 nucleotides are TGTGCCAGCAGCGCCCGGAGACTAGCGCGGCAGTACTTC.

CDR3 sequence reads: CASSWRLTSGGATDTQYF. CDR3 coding DNA: TGTGCCAGCAGCTGGCGACTCACTAGCGGGGGAGCCACAGATACGCAGTATTTT. V is TRBV7-9 and J is TRBJ2-3, with 11 bases fitting TRBD2. Germline loops: CDR1 SEHNR, CDR2 FQNEAQ (reference sequence). CDR3 length: 18 amino acids. The V gene end was trimmed by 4 bases and the J gene end by 2 bases; junction bases not matched to a gene: 11.

The V and J genes are TRBV7-8 and TRBJ2-6; the D gene is possibly TRBD2 (5 bases). The CDR3 length is 18 residues. CDR1 SGHVS and CDR2 FQNEAQ come from the germline V gene. The V and J ends lost 6 bases and 0 bases respectively, with 18 bases between them. CDR3 sequence (DNA): TGTGCCAGCAGACTTACCGGGATAGAGGTCTCTGGGGCCAACGTCCTGACTTTC. Translated, it gives CASRLTGIEVSGANVLTF.

This clonotype has more than one count but fewer than ten. The chain links TRBV9 to TRBJ2-3; 8 bases map to TRBD1. Germline assignment: CDR1 SGDLS and CDR2 YYNGEE. Trimming cost V 5 bases and J 3 bases; bases outside gene matches: 5. CDR3 size: 14 residues. The CDR3 coding sequence is TGTGCCAGCAGACGGACAGGGTCTACAGATACGCAGTATTTT. It is translated as CASRRTGSTDTQYF.

The rearrangement joins TRBV7-2 to TRBJ1-4; tentative D call: TRBD1 (5 bases). Between the trimmed V and J ends, which lost 0 bases and 15 bases, there was a span of 14 bases. The CDR3 has 13 amino acids. Germline V gene data show CDR1 as SGHTA and CDR2 as FQGNSA. CDR3 nucleotides: TGTGCCAGCAGCTTAGCTTTAGGCCAGGGAGTGTTTTTT. It encodes CASSLALGQGVFF.